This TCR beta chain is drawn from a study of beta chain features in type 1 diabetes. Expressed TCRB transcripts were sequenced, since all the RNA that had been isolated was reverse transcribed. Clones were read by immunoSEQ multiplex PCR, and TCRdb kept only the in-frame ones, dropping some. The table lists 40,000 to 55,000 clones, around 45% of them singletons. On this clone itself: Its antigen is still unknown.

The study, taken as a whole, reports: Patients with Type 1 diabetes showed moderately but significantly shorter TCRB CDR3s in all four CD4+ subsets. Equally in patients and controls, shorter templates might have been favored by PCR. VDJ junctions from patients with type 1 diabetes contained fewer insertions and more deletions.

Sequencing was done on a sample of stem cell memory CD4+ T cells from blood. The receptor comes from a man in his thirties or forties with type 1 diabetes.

CDR3 in amino acids: CASKRLDNEQYF. DNA of the CDR3: TGTGCCAGCAAAAGACTAGACAACGAGCAGTACTTC. The rearrangement uses TRBV6-5 and TRBJ2-7; tentatively, D is TRBD2 (6 bases). Between the trimmed V and J ends, which lost 7 bases and 5 bases, there was a span of 12 bases. Germline-derived CDR1 and CDR2 are MNHEY and SVGAGI. The CDR3 runs to 12 residues.